This note documents a single T cell receptor beta chain sequence. At one boundary the junction diverges from the germline segment, which might be a read error. This record comes from a study of blood T cell repertoires in COVID-19. Repertoires were generated with immunoSEQ multiplex PCR, while TCRdb's copy carries only in-frame clones and drops some. The sample lists approximately 180,000 clones, more than 75% occurring once. There are 18 residues in the CDR3. Germline assignment: CDR1 KGHSH and CDR2 LQKENI. The sample consisted of PBMCs or T cells enriched from blood (not recorded which). This receptor was obtained from a woman aged 45 to 65 with acute COVID-19. The chain recombines TRBV18 with TRBJ2-6; 9 nucleotides align to TRBD1. The CDR3 loop reads CASSPLGQGKSGANVLTF. The CDR3 bases are TGTGCCAGCTCGCCACTGGGACAGGGAAAATCTGGGGCCAACGTCCTGACTTTC.